Each of the 20 T cell receptor beta chains below was sequenced from the same sample in a study of T-cell reconstitution after alpha-beta-depleted transplantation in children. This sample's TCRbeta library carried unique molecular identifier barcodes. TCRdb passed the PCR reads through MiXCR, listing each CDR3 protein once. The sample has about 580,000 distinct CDR3 sequences; approximately 22% are singletons. The sequencing used PBMCs, mostly from graft donor cells, collected 360 days after TCRalphabeta/CD19-depleted stem cell transplant. The receptors were sampled from a boy younger than two who had a stem cell transplant for acute myeloid leukemia, so the T cells may come from the graft donor.

As DNA, the CDR3 is TGTGCCAGCAGCCGGCACGCGCCAACCTACGAGCAGTACGTC. It specifies CASSRHAPTYEQYV. This chain joins TRBV6-1 and TRBJ2-7; no clear D. Trimming removed 6 bases from V and 2 bases from J, with 14 bases in between. Germline V gives CDR1 MNHNS, CDR2 SASEGT. The CDR3 totals 14 residues.

This chain uses TRBV2 with TRBJ1-1; TRBD1 aligns across 7 bases. CDR3 length: 13 residues. Germline V gene data show CDR1 as SNHLY and CDR2 as FYNNEI. The V gene end was trimmed by 8 bases and the J gene end by 10 bases; junction bases not matched to a gene: 13. CDR3 bases: TGTGCCAGCGGGCCCGACAGGGACTTCGGAGCTTTCTTT. As protein: CASGPDRDFGAFF. Drawing the rest from reference TRBV2 and TRBJ1-1, the complete variable domain is EPEVTQTPSHQVTQMGQEVILRCVPISNHLYFYWYRQILGQKVEFLVSFYNNEISEKSEIFDDQFSVERPDGSNFTLKIRSTKLEDSAMYFCASGPDRDFGAFFGQGTRLTVV.

This clonotype turned up a few times. The V and J genes are TRBV20-1 and TRBJ2-5; possible D gene TRBD1, 5 bases. V was cut by 1 base and J by 7 bases, with 13 bases left in between. CDR1 is DFQATT and CDR2 is SNEGSKA in the germline V gene (reference sequence). The CDR3 totals 13 residues. This chain's CDR3 is CSARAQVVGTQYF. The CDR3 region has the DNA TGCAGTGCTAGAGCACAGGTGGTAGGGACCCAGTACTTC.

The table lists this clonotype with a few counts. The chain links TRBV7-3 to TRBJ2-3; either TRBD1 or TRBD2 may fit D (6 bases each). This CDR3 comprises 13 residues. V gave up 6 bases and J gave up 3 bases, with 10 bases separating them. Germline V CDR1 and CDR2: SGHTA, FQGTGA. CDR3 loop: CASRRDITDTQYF. In DNA, the CDR3 is TGTGCCAGCAGGCGGGACATTACAGATACGCAGTATTTT. The variable domain in full, completed from reference TRBV7-3 and TRBJ2-3, reads GAGVSQTPSNKVTEKGKYVELRCDPISGHTALYWYRQSLGQGPEFLIYFQGTGAADDSGLPNDRFFAVRPEGSVSTLKIQRTERGDSAVYLCASRRDITDTQYFGPGTRLTVL.

The chain uses TRBV12-3 or TRBV12-4 and TRBJ2-3, with D possibly matching TRBD1 (5 bases). Trimming took off 5 bases at V and 1 base at J, with 25 bases between the two ends. The CDR3 extends over 19 amino acids. The CDR3 DNA reads TGTGCCAGCAGTCATACACATACTGGACAAGCATACCGCACAGATACGCAGTATTTT. As protein: CASSHTHTGQAYRTDTQYF.

There are many counts of this clonotype. The rearrangement links TRBV7-9 to TRBJ1-5, with D unresolved. V lost 1 base and J lost 0, with 7 bases in between. CDR3 length: 15 amino acids. Germline CDR1 and CDR2: SEHNR and FQNEAQ (reference sequence). This CDR3 reads CASSLEEDSNQPQHF. For the CDR3, the DNA is TGTGCCAGCAGCTTAGAGGAAGATAGCAATCAGCCCCAGCATTTT.

The chain has TRBV20-1 and TRBJ2-1, with D maybe TRBD2 (5 bases). V lost 7 bases and J 0 bases, leaving 22 bases between the germline ends. The CDR3 is 17 amino acids. CDR1 and CDR2 (germline): DFQATT, SNEGSKA (reference sequence). The CDR3 DNA sequence: TGCAGTGTTTGCGGACGGGGAGAGATGTTCTCCTACAATGAGCAGTTCTTC. This sequence encodes CSVCGRGEMFSYNEQFF.

This clonotype was seen more than once but under ten times. V and J are TRBV24-1 and TRBJ2-2; D unresolved. The V and J ends lost 0 bases and 6 bases respectively, with 10 bases between them. Germline assignment: CDR1 KGHDR and CDR2 SFDVKD. This CDR3 comprises 15 residues. The CDR3 loop reads CATSDLSWSAGELFF. CDR3 nucleotide sequence: TGTGCCACCAGTGATTTGTCTTGGTCCGCCGGGGAGCTGTTTTTT.

At least ten counts were recorded for this clonotype. This chain joins TRBV7-3 and TRBJ1-1, with D unclear. CDR3 length equals 14 residues. V gave up 6 bases and J gave up 5 bases, with 16 bases separating them. The V gene's germline CDR1 is SGHTA and CDR2 FQGTGA. CDR3 nucleotide sequence: TGTGCCAGCAGACTGGGCCCGAGTGGGACTGAAGCTTTCTTT. Protein: CASRLGPSGTEAFF. The variable domain in full, with the rest retrieved from reference TRBV7-3 and TRBJ1-1, is GAGVSQTPSNKVTEKGKYVELRCDPISGHTALYWYRQSLGQGPEFLIYFQGTGAADDSGLPNDRFFAVRPEGSVSTLKIQRTERGDSAVYLCASRLGPSGTEAFFGQGTRLTVV.

The V and J genes are TRBV15 and TRBJ1-5; weak D call: TRBD1 (5 bases). CDR1 LNHNV and CDR2 YYDKDF come from the germline V gene (reference sequence). Deletions cut 5 bases from V and 5 bases from J, with 10 bases between. The CDR3 has 13 residues. The chain's CDR3 is CATSGGTHQPQHF. The DNA for the CDR3 is TGTGCCACCAGCGGGGGAACACATCAGCCCCAGCATTTT.

Here the CDR3 DNA reads TGTCCGGCGGTACGGAAGGGCCTACTGGTTAACATTCAGTACTTC. It encodes CPAVRKGLLVNIQYF. The V and J genes are TRBV12-3 or TRBV12-4 and TRBJ2-4, with no clear D. This CDR3 has 15 amino acids.

This clonotype came up many times. The J gene is TRBJ2-7, the V gene TRBV11-2, with D unclear. The CDR3 covers 13 residues. Deletions cut 3 bases from V and 6 bases from J, with 12 bases between. Per the germline V gene, CDR1 is SGHAT and CDR2 is FQNNGV. CDR3 nucleotides: TGTGCCAGCAGCTTGGAACTAACTACCGAGCAGTACGTC. Its translation is CASSLELTTEQYV.

This clonotype was recorded at least ten times. This sequence joins TRBV12-3 or TRBV12-4 and TRBJ2-5, with 7 bases matching TRBD2. Losses at the gene ends were 2 bases for V and 6 bases for J; bases not matched to a gene: 3. The CDR3 covers 13 residues. The CDR3 nucleotides read TGTGCCAGCAGTTTAAGCGGGGTTAAGACCCAGTACTTC. Protein sequence: CASSLSGVKTQYF.

This chain links TRBV28 with TRBJ2-1; D is possibly TRBD1 or TRBD2 (6 bases each). The V gene's germline CDR1 is MDHEN and CDR2 SYDVKM. This CDR3 is built from 16 residues. V lost 4 bases and J lost 5, with 18 bases in between. The CDR3 region is CASSSIEGGSHNEQFF. DNA for the CDR3: TGTGCCAGCAGTTCAATCGAGGGGGGATCCCACAATGAGCAGTTCTTC.

The chain is built from TRBV7-2 and TRBJ1-6, with D possibly being TRBD1 (5 bases). The CDR3 covers 14 residues. The germline gives CDR1 SGHTA, CDR2 FQGNSA. V lost 3 bases, J lost 7 bases, and 10 bases lay in between. DNA for the CDR3: TGTGCCAGCAGCTTCGGGGGTTTCAATTCACCCCTCCACTTT. This codes for CASSFGGFNSPLHF. Using reference TRBV7-2 and TRBJ1-6 for the parts outside the CDR3, the full variable domain is GAGVSQSPSNKVTEKGKDVELRCDPISGHTALYWYRQSLGQGLEFLIYFQGNSAPDKSGLPSDRFSAERTGGSVSTLTIQRTQQEDSAVYLCASSFGGFNSPLHFGNGTRLTVT.

The CDR3 DNA sequence: TGTGCCTGGAGCGGGACATCCGGCGTGGCCCAGTACTTC. Amino acids: CAWSGTSGVAQYF. The chain has TRBV30 and TRBJ2-5; maybe TRBD1 (6 bases). Germline V CDR1 and CDR2: GTSNPN, SVGIG (reference sequence). The CDR3 is 13 amino acids. Between the trimmed V and J ends, which lost 3 bases and 9 bases, there was a span of 17 bases.

V is TRBV12-3 or TRBV12-4 and J is TRBJ2-7; D tentatively fits TRBD1 or TRBD2 (7 bases each). The CDR3 spans 15 residues. Trimming left V 5 bases short and J 1 base short, with 15 bases between. The CDR3: CASSEQGRGSYEQYF. The CDR3 DNA is TGTGCCAGCAGTGAACAGGGGAGGGGATCCTACGAGCAGTACTTC.

This clonotype was counted between two and nine times. The chain is built from TRBV20-1 and TRBJ2-5, with TRBD1 matching 9 bases. The CDR3 contains 16 residues. The V segment lost 3 bases and the J segment 0 bases; nucleotides outside the gene matches: 8. The V gene's germline CDR1 is DFQATT and CDR2 SNEGSKA (reference sequence). The CDR3 loop reads CSARNRGPSYQETQYF. In DNA, the CDR3 is TGCAGTGCTAGGAACAGGGGGCCCTCGTACCAAGAGACCCAGTACTTC.

This clonotype showed up many times. The V gene is TRBV29-1, the J gene TRBJ1-2; D might be TRBD1 (6 bases). Germline values: CDR1 SQVTM, CDR2 ANQGSEA. The V end lost 0 bases, the J end lost 7 bases, and 18 bases lay between the germline ends. There are 15 residues in the CDR3. Here the CDR3 DNA reads TGCAGCGTTGAAGATCCCTCAGGGGAGCTGTCTGGCTACACCTTC. It yields the protein CSVEDPSGELSGYTF.

This clonotype showed up many times. In DNA, the CDR3 is TGCAGTCCCGGAGGGGGACTCGGCGAGCAGTACGTC. This sequence encodes CSPGGGLGEQYV. The genes are TRBV20-1 and TRBJ2-7; perhaps D is TRBD1 or TRBD2 (6 bases each). Germline V gives CDR1 DFQATT, CDR2 SNEGSKA (reference sequence). Trimming pared 8 bases from V and 6 bases from J, leaving 17 bases between. The CDR3 has 12 residues.